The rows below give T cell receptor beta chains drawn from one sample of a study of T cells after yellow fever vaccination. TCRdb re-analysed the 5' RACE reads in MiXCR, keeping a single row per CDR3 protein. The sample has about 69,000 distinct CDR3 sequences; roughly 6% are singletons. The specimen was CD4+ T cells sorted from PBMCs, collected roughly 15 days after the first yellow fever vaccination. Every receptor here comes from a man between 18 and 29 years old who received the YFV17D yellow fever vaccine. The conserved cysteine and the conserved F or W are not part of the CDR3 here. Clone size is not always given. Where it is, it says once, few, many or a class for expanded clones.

ASSLVPTDTQY,TRBV5-1,many
ASRDSLFTQY,TRBV7-2,many
ASRTHTDTQY,TRBV5-1,many
SAPSGLNTEAF,TRBV20-1,many
ASSPRPGGTDTQY,TRBV7-2,many
ASSTGPQETQY,TRBV7-3,many
ASSYSSEPVSSYNEQF,TRBV6-5,many
ASSQLVPSQETQY,TRBV5-1,many
AGSRDGGSTDTQY,TRBV2,many
ASTKRVGGGQETQY,TRBV12-3/TRBV12-4,many
SARGGGVTYSTDTQY,TRBV20-1,many
ASSLASGGNTIY,TRBV7-2,many
ASSLRGYRDNEQF,TRBV28,NA
ASSAGSAKNTGELF,TRBV5-1,many
ASSSRVGGDEQF,TRBV11-2,many
SVAGYANYGYT,TRBV29-1,NA
ASTPGVNQPQH,TRBV7-2,many
ASSPLRGGGETQY,TRBV7-8,many
ASSTLDRDQETQY,TRBV19,many
ASSLGGRAGDTQY,TRBV28,many
ASSQGLAQAAPGTDTQY,TRBV4-2,many
ASSLETGANQPQH,TRBV7-9,many
SVGYLTPGEQY,TRBV29-1,many
SVEGRRSSYNEQF,TRBV29-1,NA
ASSFARSTEAF,TRBV5-6,many
ASSPGAIGSDTQY,TRBV3-1,many
ASRDTGNTGELF,TRBV6-1,many
ASSYTLGQF,TRBV12-3/TRBV12-4,many
AWKYAGMETQY,TRBV30,few
ASSPRLAGANEQF,TRBV12-3/TRBV12-4,many
ASSDGDMTFGANVLT,TRBV4-2,many
ASSFQGGTGELF,TRBV7-3,few
ASSYNRVNEQY,TRBV7-2,many
ASSVQGAYTEAF,TRBV19,NA
ASSPRGRAAYEQY,TRBV7-2,many
ASSIEGEYNQPQH,TRBV19,many
SARDLRGGGIETQY,TRBV20-1,many
AWSVQYTQY,TRBV30,many
ASSIRVLAKNIQY,TRBV19,NA
SAPDNEKLF,TRBV20-1,many
ASSLLVPTEQF,TRBV5-1,many
ATAGRDTGELF,TRBV10-3,many
ASSSRNRDRGDTEAF,TRBV7-2,NA
ASSPVGQGTDTQY,TRBV18,NA
SASTGTSGVFQETQY,TRBV20-1,few